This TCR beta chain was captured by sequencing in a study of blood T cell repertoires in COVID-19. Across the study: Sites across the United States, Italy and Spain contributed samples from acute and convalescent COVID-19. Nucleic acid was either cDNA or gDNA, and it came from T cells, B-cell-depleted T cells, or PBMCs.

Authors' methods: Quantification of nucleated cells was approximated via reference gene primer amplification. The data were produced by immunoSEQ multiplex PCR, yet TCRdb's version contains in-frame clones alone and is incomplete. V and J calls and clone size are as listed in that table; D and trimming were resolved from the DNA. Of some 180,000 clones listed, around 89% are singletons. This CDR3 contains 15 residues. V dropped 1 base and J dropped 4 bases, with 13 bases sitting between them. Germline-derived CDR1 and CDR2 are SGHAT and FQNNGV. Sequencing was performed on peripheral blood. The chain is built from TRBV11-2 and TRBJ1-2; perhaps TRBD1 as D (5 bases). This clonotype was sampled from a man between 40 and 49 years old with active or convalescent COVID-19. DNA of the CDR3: TGTGCCAGCAGCTTAGCATGGGGGGGAATCTATGGCTACACCTTC. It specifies CASSLAWGGIYGYTF.